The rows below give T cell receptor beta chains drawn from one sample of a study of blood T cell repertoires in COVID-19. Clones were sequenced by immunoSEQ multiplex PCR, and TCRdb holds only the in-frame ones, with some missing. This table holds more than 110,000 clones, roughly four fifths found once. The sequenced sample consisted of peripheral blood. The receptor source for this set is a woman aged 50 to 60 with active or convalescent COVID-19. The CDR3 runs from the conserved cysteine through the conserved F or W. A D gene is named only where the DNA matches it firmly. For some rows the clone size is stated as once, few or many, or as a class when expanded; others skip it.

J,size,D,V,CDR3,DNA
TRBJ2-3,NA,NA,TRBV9,CASSLTGTRNTDTQYF,TGTGCCAGCAGTTTAACCGGGACACGGAACACGGATACGCAGTATTTT
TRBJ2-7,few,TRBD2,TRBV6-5,CASSRTSFYEQYF,TGTGCCAGCAGCCGGACTAGTTTCTACGAGCAGTACTTC
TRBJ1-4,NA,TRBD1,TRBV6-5,CASSSGTGGEKLFF,TGTGCCAGCAGTTCTGGGACAGGGGGGGAAAAACTGTTTTTT
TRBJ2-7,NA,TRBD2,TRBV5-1,CASSPTSAHYEQYF,TGCGCCAGCAGCCCGACTAGCGCCCACTACGAGCAGTACTTC
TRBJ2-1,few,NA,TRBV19,CASTLTFLTYNEQFF,TGTGCCAGTACCCTAACTTTTTTGACCTACAATGAGCAGTTCTTC
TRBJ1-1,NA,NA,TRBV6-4,CASSSGENTEAFF,TGTGCCAGCAGTTCCGGGGAGAACACTGAAGCTTTCTTT
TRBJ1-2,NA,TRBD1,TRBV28,CASRGGQSYYGYTF,TGTGCCAGCAGGGGGGGACAGAGTTACTATGGCTACACCTTC
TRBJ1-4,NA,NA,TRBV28,CASRGTAATNEKLFF,TGTGCCAGTCGAGGGACTGCTGCAACTAATGAAAAACTGTTTTTT
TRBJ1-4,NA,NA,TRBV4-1,CASSQGEGGREKLFF,TGCGCCAGCAGCCAAGGGGAGGGGGGTCGTGAAAAACTGTTTTTT
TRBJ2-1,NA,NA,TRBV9,CASSVGGDNEQFF,TGTGCCAGCAGCGTAGGCGGGGACAATGAGCAGTTCTTC
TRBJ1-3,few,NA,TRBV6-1,CASSDWAGSGNTIYF,TGTGCCAGCAGTGATTGGGCAGGCTCTGGAAACACCATATATTTT
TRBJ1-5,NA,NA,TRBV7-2,CASSREVGQPQHF,TGTGCCAGCAGCCGGGAAGTGGGTCAGCCCCAGCATTTT
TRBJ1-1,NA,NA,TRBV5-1,CASSLGRRDDTEAFF,TGCGCCAGCAGCTTGGGTCGCAGGGATGACACTGAAGCTTTCTTT
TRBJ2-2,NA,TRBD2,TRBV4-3,CASSQDPGLAGGPLDTGELFF,TGCGCCAGCAGCCAAGACCCCGGACTAGCGGGGGGGCCATTGGACACCGGGGAGCTGTTTTTT
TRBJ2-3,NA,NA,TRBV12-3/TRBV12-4,CASSSRADTQYF,TGTGCCAGCAGTTCCAGGGCAGATACGCAGTATTTT
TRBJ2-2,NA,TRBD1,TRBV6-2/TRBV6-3,CASSFPGQGRTGELFF,TGTGCCAGCAGTTTCCCCGGACAGGGACGCACCGGGGAGCTGTTTTTT
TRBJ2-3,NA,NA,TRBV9,CASSERGGRRLSTDTQYF,TGTGCCAGCAGCGAGAGAGGGGGACGGAGACTTAGCACAGATACGCAGTATTTT
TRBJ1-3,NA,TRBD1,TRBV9,CASSDGTGSNPGNTIYF,TGTGCCAGCAGCGACGGGACAGGGAGTAACCCTGGAAACACCATATATTTT
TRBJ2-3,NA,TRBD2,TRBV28,CASRRGGLADTQYF,TGTGCCAGTCGAAGGGGGGGACTAGCGGATACGCAGTATTTT
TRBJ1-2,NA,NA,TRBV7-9,CASSLINERGYTF,TGTGCCAGCAGCTTAATAAATGAGAGGGGCTACACCTTC
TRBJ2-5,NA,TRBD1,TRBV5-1,CASSIGTGAETQYF,TGCGCCAGCAGCATAGGGACAGGGGCAGAGACCCAGTACTTC
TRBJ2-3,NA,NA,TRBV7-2,CASSSYTDTQYF,TGTGCCAGCAGCTCTTACACAGATACGCAGTATTTT
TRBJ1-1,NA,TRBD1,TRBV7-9,CASSPSDRANTEAFF,TGTGCCAGCAGCCCTTCTGACAGGGCAAACACTGAAGCTTTCTTT
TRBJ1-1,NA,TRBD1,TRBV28,CASSPPSWTGRNTEAFF,TGTGCCAGCAGTCCCCCCTCCTGGACAGGGAGGAACACTGAAGCTTTCTTT
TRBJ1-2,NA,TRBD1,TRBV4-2,CASSQGGQGIYGYTF,TGTGCCAGCAGCCAAGGGGGACAGGGGATCTATGGCTACACCTTC
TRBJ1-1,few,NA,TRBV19,CASSYAGAETEAFF,TGTGCCAGTAGTTATGCAGGGGCGGAGACTGAAGCTTTCTTT
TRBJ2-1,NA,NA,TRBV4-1,CASSQDVPEQFF,TGCGCCAGCAGCCAAGATGTCCCAGAGCAGTTCTTC
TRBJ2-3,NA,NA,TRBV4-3,CASSPSPLGPDTQYF,TGCGCCAGCAGCCCAAGTCCGCTAGGTCCAGATACGCAGTATTTT
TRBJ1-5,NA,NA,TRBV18,CASSPVKGVGGPQHF,TGTGCCAGCTCACCTGTAAAAGGGGTCGGTGGGCCCCAGCATTTT
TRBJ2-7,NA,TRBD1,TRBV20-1,CSASQGRQGSYEQYF,TGCAGTGCTAGTCAGGGGAGACAGGGGTCCTACGAGCAGTACTTC
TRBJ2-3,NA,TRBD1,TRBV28,CASSLPDRGVTDTQYF,TGTGCCAGCAGTTTGCCGGACAGGGGGGTCACAGATACGCAGTATTTT
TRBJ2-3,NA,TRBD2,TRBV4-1,CASSPAGTSGRRGDTQYF,TGCGCCAGCAGCCCAGCGGGGACTAGCGGGCGAAGGGGAGATACGCAGTATTTT
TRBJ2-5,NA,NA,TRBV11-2,CASSLVATEETQYF,TGTGCCAGCAGCTTAGTGGCTACAGAAGAGACCCAGTACTTC
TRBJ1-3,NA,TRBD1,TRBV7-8,CASSRPRTGRSSGNTIYF,TGTGCCAGCAGCCGTCCACGGACAGGGAGGTCCTCTGGAAACACCATATATTTT
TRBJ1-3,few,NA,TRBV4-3,CASSQDLPGPGNTIYF,TGCGCCAGCAGCCAAGATCTGCCAGGTCCGGGAAACACCATATATTTT
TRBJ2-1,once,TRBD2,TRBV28,CASSSLAASSYNEQFF,TGTGCCAGCAGTTCCCTAGCGGCTAGCTCCTACAATGAGCAGTTCTTC
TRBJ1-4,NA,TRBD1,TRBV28,CASSPAGTGGEEKLFF,TGTGCCAGCAGTCCCGCCGGGACAGGGGGAGAAGAAAAACTGTTTTTT
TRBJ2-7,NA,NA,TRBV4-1,CASSQGGGSEQYF,TGCGCCAGCAGCCAAGGGGGAGGAAGCGAGCAGTACTTC
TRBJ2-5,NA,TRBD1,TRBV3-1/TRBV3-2,CASSQRSGQGAWETQYF,TGTGCCAGCAGCCAAAGGAGTGGACAGGGGGCGTGGGAGACCCAGTACTTC
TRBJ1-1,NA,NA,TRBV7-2,CASSSIERVEAFF,TGTGCCAGCAGCTCCATTGAGAGGGTTGAAGCTTTCTTT
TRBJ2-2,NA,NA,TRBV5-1,CASSLAGGHTGELFF,TGCGCCAGCAGCTTGGCCGGGGGTCACACCGGGGAGCTGTTTTTT
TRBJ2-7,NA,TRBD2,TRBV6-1,CASSETRGRGEQYF,TGTGCCAGCAGTGAAACCCGCGGGAGAGGAGAGCAGTACTTC
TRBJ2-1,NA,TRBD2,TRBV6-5,CASSSRTSYNEQFF,TGTGCCAGCAGTTCCCGGACTAGCTACAATGAGCAGTTCTTC
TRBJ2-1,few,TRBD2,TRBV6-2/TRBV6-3,CASSTPSGGYYNEQFF,TGTGCCAGCAGTACCCCTAGCGGAGGTTACTACAATGAGCAGTTCTTC
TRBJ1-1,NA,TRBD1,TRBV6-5,CASISSMAGGTEAFF,TGTGCCAGCATCTCCTCGATGGCAGGGGGCACTGAAGCTTTCTTT
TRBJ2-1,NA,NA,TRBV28,CATIQGSSYNEQFF,TGTGCCACCATCCAGGGGAGCTCCTACAATGAGCAGTTCTTC
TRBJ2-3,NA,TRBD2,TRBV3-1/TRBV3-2,CASSPGLAGATQYF,TGTGCCAGCAGCCCGGGACTAGCGGGAGCTACGCAGTATTTT
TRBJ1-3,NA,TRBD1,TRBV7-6,CASSLTGPSSGNTIYF,TGTGCCAGCAGCTTGACAGGGCCTAGCTCTGGAAACACCATATATTTT
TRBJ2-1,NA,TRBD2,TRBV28,CASSLWGLAVYNEQFF,TGTGCCAGCAGTTTATGGGGACTAGCGGTCTACAATGAGCAGTTCTTC
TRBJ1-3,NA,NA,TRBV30,CAWSADSGNTIYF,TGTGCCTGGAGTGCAGACTCTGGAAACACCATATATTTT
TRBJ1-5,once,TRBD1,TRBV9,CASSVGTGGSQPQHF,TGTGCCAGCAGCGTAGGGACAGGGGGCTCTCAGCCCCAGCATTTT
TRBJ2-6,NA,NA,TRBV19,CASSLSREAGANVLTF,TGTGCCAGTAGTCTATCAAGGGAGGCTGGGGCCAACGTCCTGACTTTC
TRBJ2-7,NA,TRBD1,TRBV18,CASSPQGAGSEQYF,TGTGCCAGCTCACCTCAGGGGGCCGGGTCCGAGCAGTACTTC
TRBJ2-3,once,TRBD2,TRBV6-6,CASTGSGSPDTQYF,TGTGCCAGCACGGGGAGCGGGAGCCCCGATACGCAGTATTTT
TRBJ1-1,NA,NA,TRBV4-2,CASRQIGGLNTEAFF,TGTGCCAGCAGGCAGATTGGGGGGTTGAACACTGAAGCTTTCTTT